These 2 T cell receptor beta chains came from one sample sequenced in a study of control samples from healthy donors and cancer patients. Using immunoSEQ multiplex PCR, the repertoire was profiled, and TCRdb retains in-frame clones only, with some absent. The table shows some 150,000 clones, with 90% to 95% occurring only once. The specimen sequenced was PBMCs. The source is a man in his 60s with colorectal cancer.

The rearrangement links TRBV6-5 to TRBJ1-5; no clear D gene. The V gene's germline CDR1 is MNHEY and CDR2 SVGAGI. V lost 6 bases and J lost 2, with 8 bases in between. The CDR3 length is 13 residues. The CDR3 protein is CASRREGNQPQHF. For the CDR3, the DNA is TGTGCCAGCAGAAGAGAGGGCAATCAGCCCCAGCATTTT.

DNA for the CDR3: TGTGCCAGCACCCGACAGGGGGCAGACACCATATATTTT. Amino acid sequence: CASTRQGADTIYF. The rearrangement links TRBV3-1 (or the pseudogene TRBV3-2) to TRBJ1-3; 10 bases match TRBD1. Germline CDR1 LGHDT, CDR2 YNNKEL (reference sequence). Losses at the gene ends were 7 bases for V and 8 bases for J; bases not matched to a gene: 5. The CDR3 is made up of 13 amino acids.